This is a list of T cell receptor beta chains from one sample in a study of T cell responses to AZD1222 COVID-19 vaccine. The repertoire was sequenced with immunoSEQ multiplex PCR; TCRdb's copy has only in-frame clones and lacks some. Seen here are over 75,000 clones, roughly nine tenths observed once, and the top ten hold around 3%. The specimen was peripheral blood, collected on day 0 of AZD1222 vaccination. The receptors stem from an adult in good health. Both conserved end residues are part of each CDR3. The D gene is left open where the match is weak. Clone size is stated in some rows and not others, as once, few, many or a class when expanded.

DNA | CDR3 | J | size | D | V
TGTGCCAGCAGCGTAGACTCTGACGTTGGGTATGAGCAGTTCTTC | CASSVDSDVGYEQFF | TRBJ2-1 | - | - | TRBV9
TGTGCCAGCAGTGAAGCGGGCCATGGGTGGGTCAACACTGAAGCTTTCTTT | CASSEAGHGWVNTEAFF | TRBJ1-1 | - | - | TRBV2
TGTGCCAGCAGAGCCTGGGGACTAGCGGGCAATGAGCAGTTCTTC | CASRAWGLAGNEQFF | TRBJ2-1 | - | TRBD2 | TRBV28
TGTGCCAGCAGCCCTCAGGGGGGCTATAATTCACCCCTCCACTTT | CASSPQGGYNSPLHF | TRBJ1-6 | - | TRBD1 | TRBV28
TGCGCCAGCAGCTTGGACAGGGGGGACTACGAGCAGTACTTC | CASSLDRGDYEQYF | TRBJ2-7 | once | TRBD1 | TRBV5-1
TGTGCCAGCAGGAGACAGGGTTCCCAGCCCCAGCATTTT | CASRRQGSQPQHF | TRBJ1-5 | - | TRBD1 | TRBV6-5
TGTGCCATCAGTGGGGAAGCGAACACCGGGGAGCTGTTTTTT | CAISGEANTGELFF | TRBJ2-2 | - | - | TRBV10-3
TGTGCCAGCAGCTTAGAGCTGAACACTGAAGCTTTCTTT | CASSLELNTEAFF | TRBJ1-1 | once | - | TRBV7-3
TGTGCCAGCAGCCAAGATGGGAGAAGGGGGGGTACAGAGACCCAGTACTTC | CASSQDGRRGGTETQYF | TRBJ2-5 | - | - | TRBV14
TGTGCCAGCTCAATAACTATCGGGAGAAGCTCCTACAATGAGCAGTTCTTC | CASSITIGRSSYNEQFF | TRBJ2-1 | - | - | TRBV18
TGTGCCAGCAGTCGGGACAGGGTGAATTCACCCCTCCACTTT | CASSRDRVNSPLHF | TRBJ1-6 | - | TRBD1 | TRBV27
TGTGCCACCAGCAGAGATACCGTGGCACCCAATCAGCCCCAGCATTTT | CATSRDTVAPNQPQHF | TRBJ1-5 | - | - | TRBV15
TGTGCCAGCAGTTTAGCAGCCTACGAGCAGTACTTC | CASSLAAYEQYF | TRBJ2-7 | - | - | TRBV6-5
TGCGCCGAAGGAGATCGCTACAATGAGCAGTTCTTC | CAEGDRYNEQFF | TRBJ2-1 | - | - | TRBV5-1
TGTGCCAGCAGCTATCGGGAGGGGGAAAAACTGTTTTTT | CASSYREGEKLFF | TRBJ1-4 | once | - | TRBV3-1/TRBV3-2
TGTGCCAGCAATAACTGGAGACGGTCTGGGGCCAACGTCCTGACTTTC | CASNNWRRSGANVLTF | TRBJ2-6 | - | - | TRBV28
TGTGCGACTACCCAGGCGCTTACCTATAATTCACCCCTCCACTTT | CATTQALTYNSPLHF | TRBJ1-6 | - | - | TRBV4-2
TGTGCCAGCAGTTACGCGGGGGGGTCTTTCTTT | CASSYAGGSFF | TRBJ1-1 | - | - | TRBV6-5
TGTGCCAGCAGCGGACCGAGAGTAAGGGGAGACAATGAGCAGTTCTTC | CASSGPRVRGDNEQFF | TRBJ2-1 | - | - | TRBV9
TGCGCCAGCAGCTTGGAATTGGTGGGAGAGACCCAGTACTTC | CASSLELVGETQYF | TRBJ2-5 | - | - | TRBV5-1
TGTGCCAGCTCCGAAGCGGGAGAGAGTCGAGAGACCCAGTACTTC | CASSEAGESRETQYF | TRBJ2-5 | once | TRBD2 | TRBV28
TGTGCCAGCAGTTTATCGTCCGCTAGCGGGGGGCGAGAGACCCAGTACTTC | CASSLSSASGGRETQYF | TRBJ2-5 | - | TRBD2 | TRBV27
TGTGCCAGCAGCCCCAGCGGGGGGTCCGGGGAGCTGTTTTTT | CASSPSGGSGELFF | TRBJ2-2 | few | TRBD2 | TRBV11-1
TGTGCCAGCAGTTCCCGCCCCATGACCTCTGGAAACACCATATATTTT | CASSSRPMTSGNTIYF | TRBJ1-3 | - | - | TRBV28
TGTGCCAGCTCACCGTCGGGAGGGGGTCAGCCCCAGCATTTT | CASSPSGGGQPQHF | TRBJ1-5 | - | - | TRBV18
TGTGCCAGCAGCTTCATCAGCGGGAGCGGACAGCAGTATTTT | CASSFISGSGQQYF | TRBJ2-3 | - | TRBD2 | TRBV7-9
TGTGCCAGCAGCTTCGACAGGGTCGAAGGCTACACCTTC | CASSFDRVEGYTF | TRBJ1-2 | - | TRBD1 | TRBV7-2
TGTGCCAGCAGCCGCGACTTGAGCGAGCAGTACTTC | CASSRDLSEQYF | TRBJ2-7 | - | - | TRBV3-1/TRBV3-2
TGTGCCAGCAGTCCCTGGGTGGGGACAGGGGGAGGGCAGCCCCAGCATTTT | CASSPWVGTGGGQPQHF | TRBJ1-5 | - | TRBD1 | TRBV27
TGCGCCAGCAGCTTCGAGACAGGGAGCTCCTACGAGCAGTACTTC | CASSFETGSSYEQYF | TRBJ2-7 | once | TRBD1 | TRBV5-1
TGTGCCAGCAGTGATAGGATTGGGCCACTGTTTTTT | CASSDRIGPLFF | TRBJ1-4 | few | - | TRBV6-2/TRBV6-3
TGTGCCAGTAGGAACATTGGACAGAATCAGCATCAGCCCCAGCATTTT | CASRNIGQNQHQPQHF | TRBJ1-5 | - | - | TRBV19
TGTGCCTGGACTCCCCGGGGGACTGAAGCTTTCTTT | CAWTPRGTEAFF | TRBJ1-1 | - | - | TRBV30
TGCGCCACCAGCCTAGCGGGGCGATACAATGAGCAGTTCTTC | CATSLAGRYNEQFF | TRBJ2-1 | - | TRBD2 | TRBV10-1
TGTGCCAGCAGCCCCGTGGGCTTCACTGAAGCTTTCTTT | CASSPVGFTEAFF | TRBJ1-1 | - | - | TRBV9
TGCAGCGTTGAAGGTCCAGGGGACATTCAGTACTTC | CSVEGPGDIQYF | TRBJ2-4 | - | - | TRBV29-1
TGCAGTGCTAGAGTGGGAATGAACACCTTC | CSARVGMNTF | TRBJ1-2 | - | - | TRBV20-1
TGTGCCAGCAGCGTAGCTAGGACGGCCAACTATGGCTACACCTTC | CASSVARTANYGYTF | TRBJ1-2 | - | - | TRBV9